This entry lists 29 T cell receptor beta chains sequenced from one sample in a study of blood T cells in healthy people across ages. With a J-beta primer mix and a sample-barcoded 5' primer, a second PCR ran about 7 to 12 cycles. TCRdb redid the calling of the 5' RACE reads with MiXCR, one entry per CDR3 protein. The sample comprises 600,000 or so distinct CDR3 sequences, around 21% of which are singletons, and approximately 3.7% rests with the top ten. The sequenced sample consisted of blood. These receptors were obtained from a man between 70 and 80 years old in good health.

The rearrangement uses TRBV5-1 and TRBJ2-5; D is uncertain. TRBJ2-1 matches the DNA end more closely, so the J call is doubtful. The length of the CDR3 is 13 residues. Germline V lookup: CDR1 SGHRS, CDR2 YFSETQ. The CDR3 loop reads CASSFAGRNEQFF. As DNA, the CDR3 is TGCGCCAGCAGCTTCGCTGGTAGGAATGAGCAGTTCTTC.

In this sample, this clonotype turned up a few times. The genes are TRBV20-1 and TRBJ1-2; a weak D match, TRBD1 (6 bases). The V gene lost 6 bases and the J gene lost 7 bases, with 15 bases spanning the gap. This CDR3 has 12 residues. Looked up from germline, CDR1 is DFQATT and CDR2 is SNEGSKA (reference sequence). CDR3 residues: CSASGGAGGYTF. Here the CDR3 DNA reads TGCAGTGCCTCGGGGGGCGCTGGTGGCTACACCTTC.

This clonotype was counted between two and nine times. The chain recombines TRBV5-1 with TRBJ2-7; 7 bases map to TRBD1. This CDR3 region has 16 residues. The J segment lost 0 bases and the V segment lost 1 base, leaving 7 bases of the junction unmatched. CDR1 is SGHRS and CDR2 is YFSETQ in the germline V gene. CDR3 nucleotides: TGCGCCAGCAGCTTGACGATTAGACAGGGCTCCTACGAGCAGTACTTC. It specifies CASSLTIRQGSYEQYF.

V and J are TRBV20-1 and TRBJ2-5; 14 nucleotides line up with TRBD2. Germline V lookup: CDR1 DFQATT, CDR2 SNEGSKA (reference sequence). J lost 4 bases, V lost 0 bases, and 10 bases had no gene match. The CDR3 is 18 amino acids. The CDR3 region is CSARDIAGTSGSIETQYF. The CDR3 region has the DNA TGCAGTGCTAGAGATATAGCCGGGACTAGCGGGAGTATAGAGACCCAGTACTTC.

The chain combines TRBV9 with TRBJ1-3, with D uncertain. The CDR3 consists of 15 residues. Trimming took off 3 bases at V and 7 bases at J, with 17 bases between the two ends. The germline CDR1 and CDR2 sequences are SGDLS and YYNGEE. CDR3 loop: CASSDTGSILNTIYF. The DNA for the CDR3 is TGTGCCAGCAGCGACACCGGGAGCATTCTTAACACCATATATTTT.

This clonotype was detected many times. This sequence joins TRBV28 and TRBJ2-7; TRBD2 might be the D (6 bases). The CDR3 spans 15 residues. V was trimmed by 2 bases and J by 7 bases, leaving 18 bases between them. Germline CDR1 reads MDHEN; CDR2 reads SYDVKM. The CDR3 bases are TGTGCCAGCAGTTTAGCCCAAAACTCGGGGACTGAGCAGTACTTC. As protein: CASSLAQNSGTEQYF.

The rearrangement joins TRBV10-1 to TRBJ2-3, with D hard to call. Trimming removed 0 bases from V and 7 bases from J, with 14 bases in between. Germline lookup yields CDR1 WNHNN and CDR2 SYGVQD (reference sequence). The CDR3 length is 15 residues. The CDR3 spells CASSESVGQDHTQYF. The CDR3 DNA follows: TGCGCCAGCAGTGAGTCGGTTGGGCAGGATCATACGCAGTATTTT.

This clonotype was observed a few times. The rearrangement uses TRBV20-1 and TRBJ2-5; 11 bases match TRBD2. TRBJ2-1 explains the end of the DNA better; the J call may be wrong. The CDR3 consists of 16 residues. Per germline, CDR1 DFQATT and CDR2 SNEGSKA (reference sequence). The chain's CDR3 is CSAKTIAGGGYNEQFF. CDR3 nucleotides: TGCAGTGCTAAGACCATAGCGGGAGGGGGGTACAATGAGCAGTTCTTC.

This chain connects TRBV27 to TRBJ2-3; a possible D gene is TRBD2 (7 bases). The germline V gene has CDR1 MNHEY and CDR2 SMNVEV (reference sequence). The CDR3 sequence is 14 residues long. The germline V and J ends were trimmed by 3 bases and 10 bases, with 17 bases remaining between them. CDR3 loop: CASSFYQQGGAQYF. The CDR3 nucleotides are TGTGCCAGCAGTTTCTACCAGCAAGGGGGGGCGCAGTATTTT.

Of note for this clonotype: The junction and the germline gene differ at one end; a read error may be behind it. The chain carries TRBV5-6 and TRBJ2-1, with 7 positions matching TRBD1. The germline gives CDR1 SGHDT, CDR2 YYEEEE. This CDR3 comprises 16 residues. The CDR3 DNA reads as TGTGCCGGCAGCACTTCAGGGGGTAGATCCTACAATGAGCAGTTCTTC. It translates to CAGSTSGGRSYNEQFF.

The chain couples TRBV20-1 to TRBJ1-4; the D is unclear. The length of the CDR3 is 12 residues. Germline V gene lookup returns CDR1 DFQATT and CDR2 SNEGSKA (reference sequence). Trimming stripped 1 base from V and 5 bases from J, with 5 bases between. Here the CDR3 DNA reads TGCAGTGCTAGAGGGCTAAATGAAAAACTGTTTTTT. It translates to CSARGLNEKLFF.

This clonotype was counted between two and nine times. The chain combines TRBV30 with TRBJ2-4; 7 bases align to TRBD1. The CDR3 contains 18 residues. The germline V gene encodes CDR1 GTSNPN and CDR2 SVGIG (reference sequence). J was trimmed by 0 bases and V by 3 bases; bases with no gene match: 14. CDR3 DNA: TGTGCCTGGAGCCGCGCTGGGACAGACAAACTAGCCAAAAACATTCAGTACTTC. It yields the protein CAWSRAGTDKLAKNIQYF.

This clonotype was observed a handful of times. The J gene is TRBJ2-5, the V gene TRBV4-1, with 12 nucleotides matching TRBD2. The assigned J gene may be wrong: the sequence end matches TRBJ2-7 better. CDR3 length: 14 residues. The germline CDR1 and CDR2 sequences are MGHRA and YSYEKL. The CDR3 region is CASSRTSGIGEQYF. The CDR3 nucleotides are TGCGCCAGCAGCCGGACTAGCGGGATAGGCGAGCAGTACTTC.

This rearrangement joins TRBV4-2 to TRBJ2-5; tentative D call: TRBD2 (5 bases). Near its end, the DNA agrees better with TRBJ2-1, so the J call may be wrong. The CDR3 consists of 15 residues. Per germline, CDR1 LGHNA and CDR2 YNFKEQ. CDR3 bases: TGTGCCAGCAGCCCGTGGACTGGATCCGAGGATGAGCAGTTCTTC. Its protein product is CASSPWTGSEDEQFF.

V gene TRBV29-1 combines with J gene TRBJ2-1, with D possibly being TRBD1 (6 bases). CDR3 length: 16 amino acids. Germline CDR1 and CDR2: SQVTM and ANQGSEA. The V end was cut by 5 bases, the J end by 2 bases, with 19 bases between. CDR3: CSVWLSGALAYNEQFF. In nucleotides, the CDR3 is TGCAGCGTTTGGTTATCAGGGGCGTTAGCCTACAATGAGCAGTTCTTC.

The V and J genes are TRBV20-1 and TRBJ2-7; TRBD2 is a possible D gene (5 bases). Germline CDR1 reads DFQATT; CDR2 reads SNEGSKA (reference sequence). The V end lost 5 bases, the J end lost 5 bases, and 7 bases lay between the germline ends. This CDR3 is 10 amino acids long. The CDR3 spells CSAGGNEQYF. CDR3 bases: TGCAGTGCTGGAGGAAACGAGCAGTACTTC.

V gene TRBV7-3 combines with J gene TRBJ2-2; perhaps D is TRBD1 or TRBD2 (5 bases each). Per germline, CDR1 SGHTA and CDR2 FQGTGA. V was clipped by 5 bases and J by 7 bases, with 14 bases between them. The length of the CDR3 is 14 residues. The CDR3 region is CASSPRGASGELFF. DNA of the CDR3: TGTGCCAGCAGCCCTCGAGGGGCCAGCGGGGAGCTGTTTTTT.

J is TRBJ2-5 and V is TRBV4-1; unclear D gene. Germline lookup yields CDR1 MGHRA and CDR2 YSYEKL. The CDR3 contains 13 residues. Trimming shortened V by 1 base and J by 5 bases, and 8 bases separated the two germline ends. The CDR3 coding sequence is TGCGCCAGCAGCCAAGGGATCTTGGAGACCCAGTACTTC. Translated: CASSQGILETQYF.

This clonotype was observed a few times. V gene TRBV7-9 combines with J gene TRBJ2-1, with 7 positions matching TRBD1. The V and J ends lost 4 bases and 9 bases, in that order; junction bases with no gene match: 15. The CDR3 is made up of 16 amino acids. Germline CDR1 and CDR2: SEHNR and FQNEAQ (reference sequence). The chain's CDR3 is CASSSGTAPGDIEQFF. Written as DNA, the CDR3 is TGTGCCAGCAGCTCCGGGACAGCACCCGGAGACATTGAGCAGTTCTTC.

The rearrangement links TRBV3-1 to TRBJ2-7; D may be TRBD2 (5 bases). The ends were cut back, 0 bases at V and 0 bases at J, with 12 bases in the middle. This CDR3 region has 16 residues. Germline V gene data show CDR1 as LGHDT and CDR2 as YNNKEL (reference sequence). Written as DNA, the CDR3 is TGTGCCAGCAGCCAAGATTCTAGCACCATCTCCTACGAGCAGTACTTC. It yields the protein CASSQDSSTISYEQYF.

Details on this clonotype: A read error may produce the germline difference seen at one junction end. The V and J genes are TRBV7-7 and TRBJ2-5; tentative D call: TRBD2 (6 bases). In germline, CDR1 is SSHAT, CDR2 FNYEAQ (reference sequence). The length of the CDR3 is 14 residues. In DNA form, the CDR3 reads TGTGCTAGCAGCTTCGTTCCAGGAGGGGAGACCCAGTACTTC. It translates to CASSFVPGGETQYF.

This chain connects TRBV3-1 to TRBJ1-1, with a possible D match to TRBD1 (5 bases). Germline loops: CDR1 LGHDT, CDR2 YNNKEL (reference sequence). The CDR3 extends over 14 amino acids. V shed 1 base and J shed 5 bases, with 11 bases lying between them. CDR3 region: CASSQGRARTEAFF. The CDR3 DNA follows: TGTGCCAGCAGCCAAGGCAGGGCTAGGACTGAAGCTTTCTTT. Full variable domain (remainder filled in from reference TRBV3-1 and TRBJ1-1): DTAVSQTPKYLVTQMGNDKSIKCEQNLGHDTMYWYKQDSKKFLKIMFSYNNKELIINETVPNRFSPKSPDKAHLNLHINSLELGDSAVYFCASSQGRARTEAFFGQGTRLTVV.

The chain carries TRBV29-1 and TRBJ2-3, with 12 bases identical to TRBD1. The length of the CDR3 is 15 residues. With V trimmed by 4 bases and J by 3 bases, 5 bases remained unmatched. Per the germline V gene, CDR1 is SQVTM and CDR2 is ANQGSEA. CDR3 nucleotide sequence: TGCAGCGTTGCAGGGACAGGGGGCGGGACAGATACGCAGTATTTT. The encoded protein is CSVAGTGGGTDTQYF.

The gene calls are TRBV7-9 and TRBJ2-2, with a weak D call TRBD2 (7 bases). In germline, CDR1 is SEHNR, CDR2 FQNEAQ (reference sequence). The CDR3 covers 15 residues. V lost 5 bases, J lost 4 bases, and 14 bases lay in between. The CDR3 DNA reads TGTGCCAGCAGCACCCCGGGGGGCGTCACCGGGGAGCTGTTTTTT. Translation gives CASSTPGGVTGELFF.

The table lists this clonotype with many counts. This rearrangement joins TRBV29-1 to TRBJ2-1; 13 bases line up with TRBD2. The CDR3 has 18 amino acids. The V gene end was trimmed by 6 bases and the J gene end by 3 bases; junction bases not matched to a gene: 14. Germline values: CDR1 SQVTM, CDR2 ANQGSEA. The CDR3 spells CSVSGLAGPPGDYNEQFF. Written as DNA, the CDR3 is TGCAGCGTCTCGGGACTAGCGGGACCACCCGGCGACTACAATGAGCAGTTCTTC.

The sample holds a few counts of this clonotype. The chain joins TRBV6-2 or TRBV6-3 to TRBJ2-1, with 10 bases identical to TRBD2. CDR3 length: 16 amino acids. V trimming: 2 bases; J trimming: 8 bases; junction bases outside the gene matches: 9. Germline V gene data show CDR1 as MNHEY and CDR2 as SVGEGT. CDR3 in DNA: TGTGCCAGCAGTTACAGTCCTAGCGGGAGTTTCTATGAGCAGTTCTTC. Its translation: CASSYSPSGSFYEQFF.

This clonotype was found a few times. The chain recombines TRBV15 with TRBJ2-7; 9 bases are a match to TRBD1. J gave up 5 bases and V 1 base, and 6 bases lay outside the gene matches. The CDR3 is made up of 15 amino acids. Germline values: CDR1 LNHNV, CDR2 YYDKDF (reference sequence). The CDR3 here is CATSRVGTGTNEQYF. In nucleotides, the CDR3 is TGTGCCACCAGCAGAGTAGGGACAGGGACGAACGAGCAGTACTTC.

The chain combines TRBV7-9 with TRBJ2-5; D is ambiguous. Trimming removed 1 base from V and 7 bases from J, with 10 bases in between. Germline V gene data show CDR1 as SEHNR and CDR2 as FQNEAQ (reference sequence). The CDR3 covers 13 residues. The CDR3 DNA reads as TGTGCCAGCAGCTTAGAGGATGAGGTGACCCAGTACTTC. This encodes CASSLEDEVTQYF.

The rearrangement joins TRBV10-3 to TRBJ2-6; D remains unclear. The germline V gene has CDR1 ENHRY and CDR2 SYGVKD. Deletions cut 6 bases from V and 4 bases from J, with 4 bases between. The CDR3 is 12 amino acids. CDR3 loop: CAIRQGANVLTF. CDR3 DNA sequence: TGTGCCATCAGGCAGGGGGCCAACGTCCTGACTTTC.